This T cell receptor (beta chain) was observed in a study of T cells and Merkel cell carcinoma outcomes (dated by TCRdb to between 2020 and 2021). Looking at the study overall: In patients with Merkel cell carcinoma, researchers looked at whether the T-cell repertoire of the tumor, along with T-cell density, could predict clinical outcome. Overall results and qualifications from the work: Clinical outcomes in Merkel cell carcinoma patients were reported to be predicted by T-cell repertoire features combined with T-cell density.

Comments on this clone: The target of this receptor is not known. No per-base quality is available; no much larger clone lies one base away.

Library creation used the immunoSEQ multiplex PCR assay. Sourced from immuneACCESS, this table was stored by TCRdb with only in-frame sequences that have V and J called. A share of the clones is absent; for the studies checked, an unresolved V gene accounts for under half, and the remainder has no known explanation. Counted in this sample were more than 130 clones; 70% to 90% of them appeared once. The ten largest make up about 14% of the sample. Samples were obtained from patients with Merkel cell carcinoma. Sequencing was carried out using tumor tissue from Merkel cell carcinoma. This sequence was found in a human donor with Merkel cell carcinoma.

The DNA reads as follows: TGTGCCAGCAGTGAGGGACTCAGGAGGCAAGAGACCCAGTACTTC. This sequence encodes CASSEGLRRQETQYF. The chain is assembled from TRBV2 and TRBJ2-5; a weak D assignment points to TRBD2 (6 bases agree). From the germline V gene, CDR1 is SNHLY and CDR2 is FYNNEI. Trimming removed 3 bases from V and 2 bases from J, leaving 13 bases between the germline ends. The CDR3 sequence holds 15 residues, the cysteine and phenylalanine included. The kept DNA is CDR3 alone, 45 bases in frame from the first base.